The clone carrying this T cell receptor beta chain has at least ten counts. Its antigen is not known. Sequence at one end of the junction differs from germline and may be a read error. It was RNA transcripts that yielded the amplified TCR beta CDR3 regions. First-round RT-PCR with HTBI primers amplified the TCR CDR3 region. TCRdb re-analysed the multiplex PCR reads in MiXCR, keeping a single row per CDR3 protein. The sample contains 350,000 or so distinct CDR3 sequences, approximately 18% of which appear only once. The record originates from a study of T cells in Graves' hyperthyroidism and ophthalmopathy. General study findings and limits: Blood also held most thyroid clonotypes expanded beyond 0.001.

Per the germline V gene, CDR1 is LNHDA and CDR2 is SQIVND (reference sequence). This CDR3 spans 13 amino acids. This TCR was sampled from a woman aged 30 to 39 with Graves' hyperthyroidism that later progressed to Graves' ophthalmopathy. The sequenced sample was blood. The chain recombines TRBV19 with TRBJ1-1; tentative D call: TRBD1 (5 bases). The CDR3 loop is CASTPGPNTEAFF. DNA for the CDR3: TGTGCTAGTACCCCGGGACCGAACACTGAAGCTTTCTTT.